This entry lists 4 T cell receptor beta chains sequenced from one sample in a study of beta chain features in type 1 diabetes. Of the isolated RNA, all was reverse transcribed, and so the sequenced material was expressed TCRB transcripts. Produced via immunoSEQ multiplex PCR; TCRdb's table is partial and in-frame only. The sample shows approximately 150,000 clones, about 10% of them seen only once. The sequencing input was naive CD4+ T cells from blood. Receptor source: a young man in good health.

There are a few counts of this clone. This chain links TRBV5-4 with TRBJ2-1, with D uncertain. CDR1 and CDR2 from the germline V gene are SGHNT and YYREEE (reference sequence). V was trimmed by 1 base and J by 3 bases, leaving 5 bases between them. The CDR3 has 13 residues. The CDR3 protein is CASSLTDYNEQFF. CDR3 bases: TGTGCCAGCAGCTTGACAGACTACAATGAGCAGTTCTTC.

With regard to this clone: The sample contains more than one DNA sequence encoding this CDR3. The rearrangement joins TRBV10-3 to TRBJ2-5, with D hard to call. The germline CDR1 and CDR2 sequences are ENHRY and SYGVKD. The CDR3 sequence is 12 residues long. V gave up 0 bases and J gave up 4 bases, with 3 bases separating them. DNA of the CDR3: TGTGCCATCAGTGAGTCGAGAGAGACCCAGTACTTC. It yields the protein CAISESRETQYF.

Many counts were recorded for this clone. The chain uses TRBV9 and TRBJ2-7; tentative D call: TRBD2 (5 bases). The CDR3 covers 15 residues. Trimming removed 0 bases at V and 2 bases at J, with 12 bases between. Germline CDR1 reads SGDLS; CDR2 reads YYNGEE. The chain's CDR3 is CASSVEPADTYEQYF. DNA of the CDR3: TGTGCCAGCAGCGTAGAGCCAGCGGATACCTACGAGCAGTACTTC.

This clone was counted a few times. The chain links TRBV5-4 to TRBJ1-2; the D gene is possibly TRBD1 (5 bases). The CDR3 extends over 14 amino acids. From germline, CDR1 is SGHNT and CDR2 YYREEE (reference sequence). The V end was cut by 4 bases, the J end by 4 bases, with 14 bases between. DNA for the CDR3: TGTGCCAGCAGCCCCAGGGAGGAAGGCTATGGCTACACCTTC. As protein: CASSPREEGYGYTF.